Listed below are T cell receptor beta chains from one sample, sequenced in a study of cytomegalovirus exposure and HLA in healthy donors. The assay was immunoSEQ multiplex PCR, and TCRdb's table has in-frame clones only and misses some. The listing records about 130,000 clones. The source material was PBMCs. These receptors were taken from a woman aged 40-49 years in good health and CMV-seropositive. The CDR3 runs from the conserved cysteine through the conserved F or W.

>TRBV10-3
CAISESTGHETQYF
>TRBV30
CAWSVGFRGTEAFF
>TRBV15
CATSRAGTNTGELFF
>TRBV2
CASSEARIPTGFIFGYEQYF
>TRBV6-1
CASSETHGSGGIWEQFF
>TRBV28
CASTAYLTGTEAFF
>TRBV19
CASSSHRGKRTEAFF
>TRBV18
CASSPDRVQETQYF
>TRBV14
CASSRWREKTQYF
>TRBV5-1
CASSLGGTGELFF
>TRBV7-2
CASSLVYRGADTQYF
>TRBV9
CASSVGLASSYNEQFF
>TRBV5-1
CAPRRTLGGNQPQHF
>TRBV7-2
CASSPTRGPSQPQHF
>TRBV2
CASSGGLAVYNEQFF
>TRBV5-8
CASSLGLAGVDTQYF
>TRBV30
CGVTGALNTEAFF
>TRBV19
CASSPQGPTEAFF
>TRBV29-1
CSCDRGETQYF
>TRBV6-1
CASSPDRAGNTIYF
>TRBV5-5
CASSLAVLAGVGETQYF
>TRBV10-1
CASSRRENSPLHF
>TRBV19
CASSRPGGIYGYTF
>TRBV30
CAWTERRGVGLSYEQYF
>TRBV28
CASHLAGITGELFF
>TRBV7-9
CASSGGGGGSLPYEQYF
>TRBV6-4
CASTPPSMGRVTPGANVLTF
>TRBV7-3
CASSWLGQGAPGSYNEQFF
>TRBV29-1
CSVESQVRNYGYTF
>TRBV18
CASSSGSQAPEAFF
>TRBV28
CASNQGYNEQFF
>TRBV7-2
CASSLAGGGGSSYEQYF
>TRBV5-1
CASSLIPRQGNYGYTF
>TRBV7-9
CASSLSTGGNTIYF
>TRBV28
CASRDPGLAYEQYF
>TRBV9
CASSAPRTSGSSVGGELFF
>TRBV6-5
CASSYNLYEQYF
>TRBV4-1
CASSQDPARLAEGKGGQYF
>TRBV7-2
CASSLEGASLDYGYTF
>TRBV11-2
CASSLDWRRLLAGMKETQYF
>TRBV5-1
CASRQFQEVNTEAFF
>TRBV19
CASSIGSQNPLYEQYF
>TRBV5-1
CASSTRSSYEQYF
>TRBV7-2
CASSLALGRPGVEQYF
>TRBV6-4
CASSDSSGSDEQFF
>TRBV18
CASSPRDMAGTEAFF
>TRBV7-2
CASSSVPEGSPLHF
>TRBV2
CASSLIGPTAFSGNTIYF